This is a list of T cell receptor beta chains from one sample in a study of blood T cell repertoires in COVID-19. Here immunoSEQ multiplex PCR was the method, and the copy in TCRdb shows in-frame clones only, minus some. Here the sample spans fewer than 250,000 clones, roughly 87% being singletons. Sequencing was carried out using PBMCs or T cells enriched from blood (not recorded which). The receptors stem from a man aged 25 to 40 in a cohort exposed to, infected with or recovered from COVID-19 (not recorded which). The CDR3 runs from the conserved cysteine through the conserved F or W. The order of the fields is J gene, clone size, D gene, V gene, CDR3 DNA, CDR3 protein. The D gene is left open where the match is weak. The size of a clone is reported for some rows only, either as once, few or many, or as a class for expanded clones.

J gene: TRBJ2-7
clone size: .
D gene: TRBD1
V gene: TRBV2
CDR3 DNA: TGTGCCAGAGACAGGGTAGTCCACGAGCAGTACTTC
CDR3 protein: CARDRVVHEQYF

J gene: TRBJ2-5
clone size: .
D gene: TRBD1
V gene: TRBV5-5
CDR3 DNA: TGTGCCAGCAGCCCTAGACAGGGTTTGCAAGAGACCCAGTACTTC
CDR3 protein: CASSPRQGLQETQYF

J gene: TRBJ1-3
clone size: once
D gene: .
V gene: TRBV6-6
CDR3 DNA: TGTGCCAGCAGTTTACAAACAGCTGGAAACACCATATATTTT
CDR3 protein: CASSLQTAGNTIYF

J gene: TRBJ1-2
clone size: once
D gene: TRBD1
V gene: TRBV7-9
CDR3 DNA: TGTGCCAGCAGCTCCGGGACAGGGGGGCTCTATGGCTACACCTTC
CDR3 protein: CASSSGTGGLYGYTF

J gene: TRBJ1-2
clone size: .
D gene: .
V gene: TRBV6-5
CDR3 DNA: TGTGCCAGCAGTTATAGCGGGGGGCTTGATGGCTACACCTTC
CDR3 protein: CASSYSGGLDGYTF

J gene: TRBJ1-4
clone size: few
D gene: .
V gene: TRBV6-1
CDR3 DNA: TGTGCCAGCAGTGAACTGCCCCGGGGAGGCGAAAAACTGTTTTTT
CDR3 protein: CASSELPRGGEKLFF

J gene: TRBJ2-5
clone size: .
D gene: .
V gene: TRBV7-2
CDR3 DNA: TGTGCCAGCAGCTTAGTGGCCTCGGGGGAGACCCAGTACTTC
CDR3 protein: CASSLVASGETQYF

J gene: TRBJ1-1
clone size: .
D gene: .
V gene: TRBV5-6
CDR3 DNA: TGTGCCAGCAGCTTGCGTGGGGCCCTACTCACTGAAGCTTTCTTT
CDR3 protein: CASSLRGALLTEAFF

J gene: TRBJ2-1
clone size: once
D gene: TRBD1
V gene: TRBV29-1
CDR3 DNA: TGCAGCGTTCAGGGGCGGCAGGGGGCCTACAATGAGCAGTTCTTC
CDR3 protein: CSVQGRQGAYNEQFF

J gene: TRBJ1-3
clone size: .
D gene: .
V gene: TRBV13
CDR3 DNA: TGTGCCAGCAGCTTCCGCGGCCCCACGAGCTCTGGAAACACCATATATTTT
CDR3 protein: CASSFRGPTSSGNTIYF

J gene: TRBJ2-1
clone size: .
D gene: .
V gene: TRBV7-3
CDR3 DNA: TGTGCCAGCAGCGCTTACGCCGGCAATGAGCAGTTCTTC
CDR3 protein: CASSAYAGNEQFF

J gene: TRBJ1-4
clone size: .
D gene: .
V gene: TRBV6-1
CDR3 DNA: TGTGCCAGCAGTGATAGGAGGGGAAAACTGTTTTTT
CDR3 protein: CASSDRRGKLFF

J gene: TRBJ1-3
clone size: .
D gene: .
V gene: TRBV7-2
CDR3 DNA: TGTGCCAGCAGCTCGGGGGGCTCTGGAAACACCATATATTTT
CDR3 protein: CASSSGGSGNTIYF

J gene: TRBJ1-2
clone size: .
D gene: TRBD1
V gene: TRBV5-1
CDR3 DNA: TGCGCCAGCAGCGGCGGGACAGTTTATGGCTACACCTTC
CDR3 protein: CASSGGTVYGYTF

J gene: TRBJ2-3
clone size: .
D gene: .
V gene: TRBV28
CDR3 DNA: TGTGCCAGCAGCTCCCCAGGGGCAACAGATACGCAGTATTTT
CDR3 protein: CASSSPGATDTQYF

J gene: TRBJ2-2
clone size: .
D gene: .
V gene: TRBV5-1
CDR3 DNA: TGCGCCAGCAGCGTGACTGTGTCCGGGGAGCTGTTTTTT
CDR3 protein: CASSVTVSGELFF

J gene: TRBJ2-7
clone size: medium-sized
D gene: TRBD1
V gene: TRBV5-1
CDR3 DNA: TGCGCCAGCAGCTTGACCCACAAGGGGGCGATGGCCTACGAGCAGTACTTC
CDR3 protein: CASSLTHKGAMAYEQYF

J gene: TRBJ2-1
clone size: .
D gene: TRBD2
V gene: TRBV28
CDR3 DNA: TGTGCCAGCAGTATAAAAGAGCGGGAGTCCGCTGAGCAGTTCTTC
CDR3 protein: CASSIKERESAEQFF

J gene: TRBJ2-1
clone size: .
D gene: .
V gene: TRBV5-4
CDR3 DNA: TGTGCCAGCAGCTCCCAGGGGTACGAGCAGTTCTTC
CDR3 protein: CASSSQGYEQFF

J gene: TRBJ2-2
clone size: .
D gene: TRBD1
V gene: TRBV7-2
CDR3 DNA: TGTGCCAGCAGCTTAGCGGGGACAGGGTTTGCCGGGGAGCTGTTTTTT
CDR3 protein: CASSLAGTGFAGELFF

J gene: TRBJ2-7
clone size: .
D gene: .
V gene: TRBV7-9
CDR3 DNA: TGTGCCAGCAGCCCGAGGATCGGGAAAGACGAGCAGTACTTC
CDR3 protein: CASSPRIGKDEQYF

J gene: TRBJ1-2
clone size: .
D gene: .
V gene: TRBV13
CDR3 DNA: TGTGCCAGCAGCCTTTCGGGGGTGTGGAACTATGGCTACACCTTC
CDR3 protein: CASSLSGVWNYGYTF

J gene: TRBJ2-7
clone size: .
D gene: TRBD2
V gene: TRBV5-4
CDR3 DNA: TGTGCCAGCAGCTGGACTAGTACCAACGAGCAGTACTTC
CDR3 protein: CASSWTSTNEQYF

J gene: TRBJ1-2
clone size: .
D gene: .
V gene: TRBV14
CDR3 DNA: TGTGCCAGCAGCCAAGCGGGACACGGAAACTATGGCTACACCTTC
CDR3 protein: CASSQAGHGNYGYTF

J gene: TRBJ1-1
clone size: .
D gene: .
V gene: TRBV10-3
CDR3 DNA: TGTGCCACCGCGACAGACGCGGACGAATTATTGAACACTGAAGCTTTCTTT
CDR3 protein: CATATDADELLNTEAFF

J gene: TRBJ1-2
clone size: .
D gene: .
V gene: TRBV5-1
CDR3 DNA: TGCGCCAGCAGCTTGGACAGGGCCTATGGCTACACCTTC
CDR3 protein: CASSLDRAYGYTF

J gene: TRBJ2-7
clone size: .
D gene: TRBD1
V gene: TRBV7-2
CDR3 DNA: TGTGCCAGCAGTCTGACGACAGGGGCCCCGGGGCATGAGTACTTC
CDR3 protein: CASSLTTGAPGHEYF

J gene: TRBJ2-3
clone size: few
D gene: .
V gene: TRBV6-5
CDR3 DNA: TGTGCCAGCCTGGGAGGAGATACGCAGTATTTT
CDR3 protein: CASLGGDTQYF

J gene: TRBJ1-1
clone size: .
D gene: TRBD1
V gene: TRBV19
CDR3 DNA: TGTGCCAGTACCGACCAGTTGGGACAGGGGGCCTTAGCTGGCCCGAACGCTGAAGCTTTCTTT
CDR3 protein: CASTDQLGQGALAGPNAEAFF

J gene: TRBJ2-2
clone size: .
D gene: .
V gene: TRBV9
CDR3 DNA: TGTGCCAGCCTCCTCCAGAGCGAGGACACCGGGGAGCTGTTTTTT
CDR3 protein: CASLLQSEDTGELFF

J gene: TRBJ2-7
clone size: .
D gene: .
V gene: TRBV18
CDR3 DNA: TGTGCCAGCTCACCAAAATGGTGGCAGGGCTCCTACGAGCAGTACTTC
CDR3 protein: CASSPKWWQGSYEQYF

J gene: TRBJ1-3
clone size: .
D gene: .
V gene: TRBV28
CDR3 DNA: TGTGCCAGCATCTCAACCCCGGTTTCCGGAAACACCATATATTTT
CDR3 protein: CASISTPVSGNTIYF

J gene: TRBJ2-3
clone size: few
D gene: TRBD2
V gene: TRBV6-2/TRBV6-3
CDR3 DNA: TGTGCCAGCAGTCGGCTAGCGGGGACAGATACGCAGTATTTT
CDR3 protein: CASSRLAGTDTQYF

J gene: TRBJ2-1
clone size: .
D gene: TRBD1
V gene: TRBV11-3
CDR3 DNA: TGTGCCAGCAGCTTGCGCTGGGACAGTGTGAATGAGCAGTTCTTC
CDR3 protein: CASSLRWDSVNEQFF

J gene: TRBJ2-7
clone size: .
D gene: .
V gene: TRBV27
CDR3 DNA: TGTGCCAGCAGCCCTTCGGGGGCCTACGAGCAGTACTTC
CDR3 protein: CASSPSGAYEQYF

J gene: TRBJ1-3
clone size: .
D gene: TRBD1
V gene: TRBV25-1
CDR3 DNA: TGTGCCAGCAGTCCACTACAGGGGACCGGAAACACCATATATTTT
CDR3 protein: CASSPLQGTGNTIYF

J gene: TRBJ2-7
clone size: .
D gene: .
V gene: TRBV7-2
CDR3 DNA: TGTGCCAGCAGCCCCTCCGGGGTCTCCTACGAGCAGTACTTC
CDR3 protein: CASSPSGVSYEQYF

J gene: TRBJ2-7
clone size: once
D gene: .
V gene: TRBV4-3
CDR3 DNA: TGCGCCAGCAGCCAAGAGGCAGGGATCACCTACGAGCAGTACTTC
CDR3 protein: CASSQEAGITYEQYF

J gene: TRBJ1-4
clone size: .
D gene: TRBD1
V gene: TRBV6-1
CDR3 DNA: TGTGCCAGCAGTGCCCAAATCCTTGACAGGGTTAAAAATGAAAAACTGTTTTTT
CDR3 protein: CASSAQILDRVKNEKLFF

J gene: TRBJ1-2
clone size: .
D gene: .
V gene: TRBV3-1/TRBV3-2
CDR3 DNA: TGTGCCAGCAGCCACCTTAATCCCCTCTATGGCTACACCTTC
CDR3 protein: CASSHLNPLYGYTF

J gene: TRBJ1-5
clone size: .
D gene: .
V gene: TRBV5-1
CDR3 DNA: TGCGCCAGCAGCTTGGGGGTAAGGGGCGGCAATCAGCCCCAGCATTTT
CDR3 protein: CASSLGVRGGNQPQHF

J gene: TRBJ1-2
clone size: .
D gene: TRBD1
V gene: TRBV7-9
CDR3 DNA: TGTGCCAGCAGCAAAAGGGACAGACCGTTCAACTATGGCTACACCTTC
CDR3 protein: CASSKRDRPFNYGYTF

J gene: TRBJ2-2
clone size: .
D gene: TRBD2
V gene: TRBV11-3
CDR3 DNA: TGTGCCAGCAGCTTAGTGGCGGGGGCGAACACCGGGGAGCTGTTTTTT
CDR3 protein: CASSLVAGANTGELFF

J gene: TRBJ1-1
clone size: .
D gene: .
V gene: TRBV20-1
CDR3 DNA: TGCAGTGCAGATCGGGACACTGAAGCTTTCTTT
CDR3 protein: CSADRDTEAFF

J gene: TRBJ1-5
clone size: .
D gene: .
V gene: TRBV7-8
CDR3 DNA: TGTGCCAGCAGCTTAGCTAGGGCCGGAGGGCAGAATCAGCCCCAGCATTTT
CDR3 protein: CASSLARAGGQNQPQHF

J gene: TRBJ1-1
clone size: .
D gene: .
V gene: TRBV4-1
CDR3 DNA: TGCGCCAGCAGCCAAGATCTCTGGAACACTGAAGCTTTCTTT
CDR3 protein: CASSQDLWNTEAFF

J gene: TRBJ1-3
clone size: .
D gene: .
V gene: TRBV6-1
CDR3 DNA: TGTGCCAGCAGTGAAGGACCTAGGGGAAACACCATATATTTT
CDR3 protein: CASSEGPRGNTIYF

J gene: TRBJ2-4
clone size: .
D gene: .
V gene: TRBV7-9
CDR3 DNA: TGTGCCAGCAGCTTAGCGGGAGGAGCCAAAAACATTCAGTACTTC
CDR3 protein: CASSLAGGAKNIQYF

J gene: TRBJ1-1
clone size: .
D gene: .
V gene: TRBV28
CDR3 DNA: TGTGCCAGCAGTATACAGGGTGCGGCTGAAGCTTTCTTT
CDR3 protein: CASSIQGAAEAFF

J gene: TRBJ2-5
clone size: .
D gene: .
V gene: TRBV14
CDR3 DNA: TGTGCCAGCAGCCCCACCCTTGGGTGGACTGAGACCCAGTACTTC
CDR3 protein: CASSPTLGWTETQYF

J gene: TRBJ2-6
clone size: .
D gene: .
V gene: TRBV11-3
CDR3 DNA: TGTGCCAGCAGCTTAGATCTTCTTAGGGGCAGGGGAAGCTCTGGGGCCAACGTCCTGACTTTC
CDR3 protein: CASSLDLLRGRGSSGANVLTF

J gene: TRBJ1-1
clone size: .
D gene: .
V gene: TRBV5-1
CDR3 DNA: TGCGCCAGCAGCTTGAGGAGCACTGAAGCTTTCTTT
CDR3 protein: CASSLRSTEAFF

J gene: TRBJ2-1
clone size: .
D gene: .
V gene: TRBV9
CDR3 DNA: TGTGCCAGCAGCCCTCTGGAGGGCTACAATGAGCAGTTCTTC
CDR3 protein: CASSPLEGYNEQFF